Listed here is a single T cell receptor (beta chain). Its antigen is unknown. Base qualities are missing; no much larger clone stands one base away. The library was generated by the immunoSEQ multiplex PCR assay. A mixture of 60 forward primers for TCR Vbeta segments and 13 reverse primers for TCR Jbeta segments was used in the multiplex PCR. The CDR3 region of rearranged TCR beta genes was amplified from genomic DNA with a multiplex PCR assay. The amplified TCR beta libraries were sequenced on the Illumina HiSeq System as 87-base-pair reads. As for the authors' bioinformatics: A later analysis counted 65 million to 90 million unique TCR beta chains across the 550 to 800 repertoires, and some 11 million of these chains were shared by at least two donors. Raw reads were error-corrected and collapsed into unique sequences by a nearest-neighbor algorithm in which closely related sequences were merged to remove PCR and sequencing errors. CDR3 sequences were aligned to IMGT reference sequences to assign V, D and J gene segments. For a sequence to be retained, a match of at least six nucleotides was required to both a V gene segment and a J gene segment. Rearrangements were classified as productive when the CDR3 lacked stop codons and remained in frame with V and J, and all other rearrangements were classified as non-productive. Following IMGT convention, CDR3 was defined as the stretch from the second conserved V-encoded cysteine up to the conserved J-encoded phenylalanine. Sequences without an unambiguous match to a single V gene segment were excluded from the earlier analysis of a few hundred of the donors. An earlier analysis of under 750 of the donors called V segments functional above 56.7% productive rearrangements and segregating when the between-donor standard deviation exceeded 5%. A statistical classification framework was developed to diagnose cytomegalovirus status using the catalog of TCR beta chain sequences. V and J gene assignment, in a later analysis, came from comparing TCR nucleotide sequences with IMGT/GENE-DB human TR gene sequences. Using the TCRdist pipeline, a later analysis assigned CDR3 sequences along with most-parsimonious VDJ recombination scenarios. In a later analysis, each TCR beta chain was defined by its CDR3 amino acid sequence together with its V-gene family, and reads without a unique V-gene family were excluded. In a later analysis, fewer than 600 highly shared, low-generation-probability nucleotide sequences were removed to address suspected cross-contamination and a sequencing artifact. A later analysis calculated a clonal expansion index for each public chain from normalized within-repertoire ranks of inferred template counts. Generation probabilities in a later analysis came from a VDJ recombination model fitted to out-of-frame rearrangements, and those results were checked against IGoR. In a later analysis, hypergeometric tests were used to score TCR-TCR, TCR-HLA and TCR-CMV co-occurrence, with a repertoire-size bias correction applied to TCR pairs. To estimate false discovery rates, a later analysis permuted the HLA or CMV assignments 20 times. In a later analysis, co-occurring TCRs were grouped with DBSCAN, and TCRdist sequence similarity was added when clustering was performed within HLA-allele-positive subsets. Repertoires with fewer than 30,000 or more than 120,000 public chains were left out of co-occurrence clustering, as were a few repertoires with anomalous nucleotide sharing. TCRdb took over this immuneACCESS table, retaining in-frame rearrangements with V and J assigned. Such tables are incomplete; in checked studies, under half of the missing clones stem from an unresolved V gene, and the remainder is unexplained. V and J calls and clone size are as listed in that table; D and trimming were resolved from the DNA. The sample yields about 150,000 clones; around 67% were counted once. The ten largest clones add up to 1.5% to 2% of the sample.

V and J are truncated by 6 bases and 1 base respectively, leaving an intervening sequence of 6 bases. CDR1 and CDR2, looked up from the germline V gene, are MNHEY and SVGAGI. The CDR3 starts with the cysteine, ends with the phenylalanine, and has 12 residues. The kept DNA is CDR3 alone, 36 bases in frame from the first base. The cohort consisted of some 670 healthy bone marrow donors. Cohort members were all nominally healthy when sampled, although unrecorded immune exposures were likely present. The donor was CMV seronegative and belonged to the group of roughly 330 seronegative cohort members. Each donor provided a peripheral blood sample, and peripheral blood mononuclear cells were used for TCR beta sequencing. Genomic DNA extraction from the blood cell samples was performed with the Qiagen DNeasy Blood Extraction Kit. The record originates from a study of cytomegalovirus exposure and HLA in healthy donors (dated by TCRdb to the late 2010s). Study-wide context: An earlier analysis of several hundred of the donors reported under 300 Gb of sequence data and 95 million to 130 million unique TCR beta sequences obtained from about 200 million T cells. Both class I and class II loci were covered by HLA typing, at four-digit resolution. Rather than drawing on any new phenotypic data, the later analysis identified candidate immune exposures from TCR beta sequences and the way those sequences occurred across donors. An earlier analysis of several hundred of the donors applied high-throughput TCR beta sequencing to assess whether each TCR beta V gene segment acted as functional or pseudogenic. In addition to the first cohort of 500 to 850 subjects, a separate validation cohort of under 150 different subjects was used. Because of strong linkage in the cohort, five DR-DQ haplotypes were treated as single units for association and clustering. In a later analysis, previously published TCR beta repertoires from about 670 donors were re-analyzed and high-resolution HLA genotyping was added so that TCR occurrence patterns could be studied. An early release that covered 640 HLA-typed donors contained approximately 300 gigabases of sequencing data and around 85 million unique TCR sequences. The study profiled the T cell repertoires of 550 to 700 subjects by immunosequencing and related them to cytomegalovirus serostatus. The study combined high-throughput TCR immunosequencing, statistical association of individual TCRs with disease status, and machine learning to predict cytomegalovirus infection status. Typing coverage differed by locus: A, B, C, DRB1 and DQB1 were typed in roughly 620-640 donors, DQA1 in 522, DPA1 in some 610, and DPB1 in around 490. Among the roughly 370 genotyped donors, under 90% belonged to the genetic ancestry cluster associated with self-reported Caucasian donors. Donor age, sex, ethnicity and CMV serostatus were compiled alongside the repertoire data. The study aimed to test whether signatures of past pathogen exposure could be identified by cataloging public T cell receptors. Among 398 genotyped donors of the cohort, an average of approximately 250,000 unique TCR beta nucleotide sequences were sequenced per donor, roughly 20% of them non-productive. Every repertoire in the discovery cohort had been generated on one and the same sequencing platform. In a later genetic analysis, genome-wide SNP genotypes for about 55% of the roughly 670 donors were used, and that subset was treated as a discovery cohort. Broader findings and caveats from the paper: A group of highly shared sequence variants was considered likely to be a technical artifact of the sequencing pipeline. A few of the identified cytomegalovirus-associated TCR beta chains were confirmed in vitro to be specific for cytomegalovirus antigens. Because counts were too low, 15 or so rarely observed V segments, including chromosome 9 orphons, were excluded from the earlier analysis of several hundred of the donors. Correlated functional status among segregating V segments might be attributable to linkage disequilibrium, but an unknown experimental factor could not be ruled out. The classifier was reported to diagnose cytomegalovirus status with high specificity and sensitivity in both the original and validation cohorts. A later analysis found that HLA-associated TCR beta chains were more clonally expanded and had lower generation probabilities than equally common non-associated chains. Assigning TCR associations to individual alleles was difficult when HLA alleles, especially DR and DQ, strongly co-occurred. In this cohort, only TCR beta chains were sequenced, and detectable features were limited by the absence of alpha or paired-chain data. The only immune exposure information available for the cohort was CMV serostatus. In an earlier analysis of around 500 of the donors, most TCR beta V segments appeared in productive rearrangements about 87% or about 30% of the time, broadly matching IMGT annotations. It was suggested by the authors that the approach could potentially be generalized to other disease states and immunological phenotypes. Most TCR sequences were observed very rarely across donors, whereas some public TCRs were present in many individuals. According to a later analysis, parvovirus B19, influenza, CMV and Epstein-Barr virus appeared linked to several top co-occurrence clusters. Because the 87-base-pair reads could not distinguish some IMGT-functional V segments, including TRBV6-2 and TRBV6-3, those segments were excluded. In a later analysis, most CMV-associated TCR beta chains were found to appear HLA-restricted, with HLA associations seemingly driven largely by CMV exposure. V-gene and J-gene trimming of TCR beta chains was associated with a missense DCLRE1C variant in a later genetic analysis, and the association was replicated in an independent cohort. A further reported finding was that TCR beta sequences accurately predicted the HLA-A and HLA-B alleles for most subjects in the first cohort. Sequencing depth was assumed to be roughly uniform across donors in the presence/absence analyses, though that assumption may not hold. In a later analysis, TCR association rates were found to vary across HLA loci, with the most associated TCRs seen for DRB1 alleles and the fewest for HLA-C alleles. According to a later genetic analysis, donors in an Asian-associated ancestry cluster had fewer N-insertions in productive TCRs than the approximately 610-donor mean. Because HLA typing was missing for some donors at each locus, association tests included only the typed subset. At a false discovery rate of 0.05, a later analysis linked under 20,000 TCR beta sequences to specific HLA alleles. A total of roughly 160 TCR beta chains were listed by the study as associated with cytomegalovirus.

This sequence uses TRBV6-5 and TRBJ1-2; the D gene remains uncertain. The sequenced sample consisted of PBMCs. This sequence originates from a woman between 18 and 29 years old in good health and CMV-seronegative. The CDR3 sequence is CASSHYNYGYTF. The sequenced DNA is TGTGCCAGCAGCCACTATAACTATGGCTACACCTTC.